This entry lists 30 T cell receptor beta chains sequenced from one sample in a study of T cell clonality in common variable immunodeficiency. The method was immunoSEQ multiplex PCR; TCRdb's version includes in-frame clones alone and lacks a portion of them. The sample contains approximately 56,000 clones, none occurring once; 2% to 2.5% lies in the top ten. The sequenced sample consisted of peripheral blood mononuclear cells. The receptors come from a person aged 18-70 years in good health.

This clone was observed at least ten times. The read terminates 3 residues ahead of where the CDR3 ends, so the germline J gene completes it. J is TRBJ2-5 and V is TRBV18, with D perhaps given as TRBD1 or TRBD2 (6 bases each). The CDR3 is 15 amino acids. Germline CDR1 reads KGHSH; CDR2 reads LQKENI. Trimming stripped 3 bases from V and 2 bases from J, with 13 bases between. The CDR3 reads CASSPREQGQETQYF. The sequenced part of the CDR3 DNA is TGTGCCAGCTCACCTCGGGAGCAGGGGCAAGAGACC.

This clone came up many times. The read comes to an end 3 residues before the CDR3 does, leaving the germline J gene to fill in the end. The chain is built from TRBV20-1 and TRBJ1-5; D is undetermined. This CDR3 has 14 residues. The germline gives CDR1 DFQATT, CDR2 SNEGSKA (reference sequence). V was trimmed by 5 bases and J by 0 bases, leaving 11 bases between them. The DNA read from the CDR3 is TGCAGTGCTGCCACTGGTAATAGCAATCAGCCC. Translated: CSAATGNSNQP. The whole CDR3 sequence is CSAATGNSNQPQHF.

On this clone itself: Read data end 3 residues before the CDR3 end; the end is taken from the germline J gene. This rearrangement joins TRBV19 to TRBJ1-6, with 7 nucleotides matching TRBD1. The J segment lost 10 bases and the V segment lost 10 bases, leaving 10 bases of the junction unmatched. The CDR3 has 13 amino acids. Germline V lookup: CDR1 LNHDA, CDR2 SQIVND (reference sequence). The sequenced part of the CDR3 DNA is TGTGCCACCGACGACAGGGTTGGCTCACCC. Amino acid sequence: CATDDRVGSP. The CDR3 as a whole reads CATDDRVGSPLHF.

This clone was seen at least ten times. Read sequence stops 3 residues before the CDR3 end, and the germline J gene provides the missing end. The rearrangement joins TRBV7-8 to TRBJ1-5; D might be TRBD1 (5 bases). Per the germline V gene, CDR1 is SGHVS and CDR2 is FQNEAQ. The CDR3 loop spans 15 amino acids. V dropped 0 bases and J dropped 6 bases, with 12 bases sitting between them. CDR3 in amino acids: CASSLAGGVGQPQHF. CDR3 DNA (partial): TGTGCCAGCAGCTTAGCGGGAGGGGTCGGTCAGCCC. Supplemented by reference TRBV7-8 and TRBJ1-5, the full variable domain reads GAGVSQSPRYKVAKRGQDVALRCDPISGHVSLFWYQQALGQGPEFLTYFQNEAQLDKSGLPSDRFFAERPEGSVSTLKIQRTQQEDSAVYLCASSLAGGVGQPQHFGDGTRLSIL.

This clone has at least ten counts. With the read ending 3 residues before the CDR3 end, the germline J gene is used to fill in that end. The chain is built from TRBV30 and TRBJ2-3, with D unresolved. Germline V gives CDR1 GTSNPN, CDR2 SVGIG (reference sequence). The V end lost 0 bases, the J end lost 5 bases, and 12 bases lay between the germline ends. This CDR3 spans 14 amino acids. CDR3 DNA, as far as it was read: TGTGCCTGGAGTGTACGGTTCATTTTAGATACG. This translates into CAWSVRFILDT. The entire CDR3 sequence reads CAWSVRFILDTQYF.

This clone was observed a handful of times. The CDR3 goes on 3 residues after the read ends, and that part is filled in from the germline J gene. The gene calls are TRBV11-2 and TRBJ2-1; 9 positions match TRBD2. Germline V CDR1 and CDR2: SGHAT, FQNNGV. The length of the CDR3 is 15 residues. Germline trimming cut 1 base from V and 9 bases from J; bases unmatched to any gene: 7. CDR3 sequence reads: CASSLGRGGRAEQFF. The sequenced CDR3 bases are TGTGCCAGCAGCTTAGGGCGGGGGGGCCGGGCTGAG.

This clone appeared many times. The sequenced part of the CDR3 DNA is TGCGCCAGCAGAACACAGGGGGCTAGCTCCTACGAG. Its protein is CASRTQGASSYE. Given in full, the CDR3 is CASRTQGASSYEQYF. The chain links TRBV5-1 to TRBJ2-7; 9 bases align to TRBD1. The read ends 3 residues early relative to the CDR3; the germline J gene fills the gap. Looked up from germline, CDR1 is SGHRS and CDR2 is YFSETQ. Trimming cost V 5 bases and J 0 bases; bases outside gene matches: 6. The CDR3 totals 15 residues. Variable domain in full (rest from reference TRBV5-1 and TRBJ2-7): KAGVTQTPRYLIKTRGQQVTLSCSPISGHRSVSWYQQTPGQGLQFLFEYFSETQRNKGNFPGRFSGRQFSNSRSEMNVSTLELGDSALYLCASRTQGASSYEQYFGPGTRLTVT.

This clone was seen repeatedly, ten times or more. The CDR3 goes on 3 residues after the read ends, and that part is filled in from the germline J gene. The chain links TRBV7-6 to TRBJ2-1; the match to TRBD2 covers 8 bases. The V segment lost 5 bases and the J segment 4 bases; nucleotides outside the gene matches: 7. The CDR3 spans 15 residues. Germline V CDR1 and CDR2: SGHVS, FNYEAQ. The CDR3 bases that were read are TGTGCCAGCAGCGCCAGCGGGAGCGAGTACAATGAG. Its protein product is CASSASGSEYNE. The complete CDR3 sequence is CASSASGSEYNEQFF.

In this sample, this clone turned up many times. Sequencing ends 3 residues short of the CDR3 end; the germline J gene provides the rest. The rearrangement links TRBV30 to TRBJ1-1; D ambiguous. Looked up from germline, CDR1 is GTSNPN and CDR2 is SVGIG (reference sequence). Between the trimmed V and J ends, which lost 0 bases and 6 bases, there was a span of 14 bases. The length of the CDR3 is 14 residues. CDR3 region: CAWSVRLMIPEAFF. The CDR3 DNA, read in part, is TGTGCCTGGAGTGTACGTCTAATGATCCCTGAA.

This clone has ten or more counts. The CDR3 extends 3 residues past the end of the read, so its final part is completed from the germline J gene. This chain connects TRBV6-1 to TRBJ1-2; D unresolved. Germline V lookup: CDR1 MNHNS, CDR2 SASEGT. The CDR3 is 15 amino acids. The covered CDR3 bases are TGTGCCAGCAGTGAAGGGACTAGCGGCTCCTACGAC. This gives the protein CASSEGTSGSYD. The whole CDR3 region reads CASSEGTSGSYDYTF.

As concerns this clone: This clone may be a read error of a much larger clone one base away. The read ends 3 residues shy of where the CDR3 ends; the end is completed using the germline J gene. The chain recombines TRBV13 with TRBJ2-1; possibly TRBD1 for D (6 bases). There are 17 residues in the CDR3. The germline V and J ends were trimmed by 6 bases and 5 bases, with 23 bases remaining between them. Germline CDR1 reads PRHDT; CDR2 reads FYEKMQ (reference sequence). The CDR3 sequence: CASRARLQGRSHNEQFF. Partial CDR3 DNA: TGTGCCAGCAGGGCCCGGTTACAGGGTCGTAGCCACAATGAG.

In its sample, this clone was seen many times. The read is 3 residues too short to cover the CDR3 end, so that end is filled in from the germline J gene. The V and J genes are TRBV7-7 and TRBJ2-5; D may be TRBD2 (5 bases). Germline lookup yields CDR1 SSHAT and CDR2 FNYEAQ (reference sequence). CDR3 size: 14 residues. Trimming removed 5 bases at V and 7 bases at J, with 17 bases between. This chain's CDR3 is CASSPGESKGTQYF. CDR3 DNA, as far as it was read: TGTGCCAGCAGCCCCGGGGAGTCGAAGGGGACC.

The table lists this clone with many counts. The missing CDR3 end, 3 residues past where the read stops, is filled in from the germline J gene. This sequence joins TRBV19 and TRBJ2-7; 7 bases align to TRBD2. The CDR3 length is 14 residues. Per the germline V gene, CDR1 is LNHDA and CDR2 is SQIVND (reference sequence). The V segment lost 6 bases and the J segment 6 bases; nucleotides outside the gene matches: 11. CDR3 bases read: TGTGCCAGTAGGTCCATGCGGGAGAATGGCGAG. Amino acids: CASRSMRENGE. The whole CDR3 is CASRSMRENGEQYF.

This clone was seen many times. The read stops 3 residues short of the end of the CDR3; the missing end is completed from the germline J gene. This rearrangement joins TRBV7-9 to TRBJ1-1; weak D call: TRBD1 (5 bases). The CDR3 has 11 amino acids. Germline CDR1 and CDR2: SEHNR and FQNEAQ (reference sequence). The V end lost 6 bases, the J end lost 4 bases, and 6 bases lay between the germline ends. The CDR3 bases that were read are TGTGCCAGCAGTCAGGGCACTGAA. This sequence encodes CASSQGTE. The entire CDR3 reads CASSQGTEAFF.

This clone was counted many times. The CDR3 extends 3 residues past the end of the read, so its final part is completed from the germline J gene. The chain recombines TRBV7-2 with TRBJ2-5, with 7 bases lining up with TRBD1. In germline, CDR1 is SGHTA, CDR2 FQGNSA. This CDR3 comprises 14 residues. V was clipped by 0 bases and J by 2 bases; unmatched bases: 0. Partial CDR3 DNA: TGTGCCAGCAGCTTAGCGGGACAGCAAGAGACC. Translating gives CASSLAGQQET. The CDR3 in full is CASSLAGQQETQYF.

Ten or more counts support this clone. Read coverage stops 3 residues before the CDR3 terminus; the germline J gene supplies the remainder. The chain combines TRBV20-1 with TRBJ2-1; D unresolved. The germline gives CDR1 DFQATT, CDR2 SNEGSKA (reference sequence). Trimming removed 3 bases at V and 8 bases at J, with 8 bases between. This CDR3 is built from 11 residues. CDR3 in amino acids: CSASRRDEQFF. CDR3 DNA, as far as it was read: TGCAGTGCTAGCCGTAGGGATGAG.

This clone was observed at least ten times. The read falls 3 residues short of the CDR3 end, and the missing part is taken from the germline J gene. The chain recombines TRBV29-1 with TRBJ2-7; TRBD2 agrees at 10 bases. Germline loops: CDR1 SQVTM, CDR2 ANQGSEA. The V gene end was trimmed by 4 bases and the J gene end by 0 bases; junction bases not matched to a gene: 3. This CDR3 has 14 residues. The DNA read from the CDR3 is TGCAGCGTTGGTAGCGGGAGGTCCTCCTACGAG. Amino acids: CSVGSGRSSYE. The full CDR3 protein reads CSVGSGRSSYEQYF.

Comment on this clone: The read ends 3 residues before the CDR3 terminus; that terminus is restored from the germline J gene. The V gene is TRBV5-1, the J gene TRBJ1-2; D unresolved. Germline V gene data show CDR1 as SGHRS and CDR2 as YFSETQ. This CDR3 is built from 14 residues. CDR3 DNA, as far as it was read: TGCGCCAGCAGCCGGACTAGCGAGAAGGATACC. Translated, it gives CASSRTSEKDT. The CDR3 reads in full as CASSRTSEKDTYTF.

Ten or more counts support this clone. The read ends 3 residues before the CDR3 terminus; that terminus is restored from the germline J gene. The rearrangement joins TRBV5-1 to TRBJ2-5; a possible D gene is TRBD1 (5 bases). The V and J ends lost 6 bases and 3 bases respectively, with 6 bases between them. Looked up from germline, CDR1 is SGHRS and CDR2 is YFSETQ. The CDR3 extends over 11 amino acids. The sequenced part of the CDR3 DNA is TGCGCCAGCATAGGGGAAGAGACC. This sequence encodes CASIGEET. The CDR3, in full, reads CASIGEETQYF.

This clone was counted at least ten times. The read terminates 3 residues before the CDR3 end, so the remaining end is supplied by the germline J gene. The chain links TRBV7-9 to TRBJ2-1, with a possible D match to TRBD1 (6 bases). Germline V gene sequence: CDR1 SEHNR, CDR2 FQNEAQ (reference sequence). Trimming shortened V by 4 bases and J by 4 bases, and 14 bases separated the two germline ends. The CDR3 is 15 amino acids. The CDR3 bases that were read are TGTGCCAGCAGCTACCCCGCCGGGACATACAATGAG. Amino acids: CASSYPAGTYNE. From start to end, the CDR3 is CASSYPAGTYNEQFF.

This clone was recorded at least ten times. The read gets to within 3 residues of the CDR3 end, and the germline J gene fills in the rest. The gene calls are TRBV10-1 and TRBJ2-1, with 8 bases that match TRBD2. This CDR3 is 15 amino acids long. Trimming at V came to 5 bases and at J to 5 bases, leaving 8 bases not matched to a gene. Germline lookup yields CDR1 WNHNN and CDR2 SYGVQD (reference sequence). The DNA read from the CDR3 is TGCGCCAGCAGTCCCCTAAAGCGGGAGAACAATGAG. Its translation: CASSPLKRENNE. The full CDR3 sequence reads CASSPLKRENNEQFF.

The sample holds many counts of this clone. The read ends 3 residues before the CDR3 terminus; that terminus is restored from the germline J gene. The sample carries other DNA sequences with the same CDR3. This chain connects TRBV11-2 to TRBJ1-3; TRBD1 aligns across 8 bases. After removal of 4 bases from V and 4 bases from J, the junction contained 3 bases not matched to a gene. This CDR3 has 14 amino acids. Germline CDR1 SGHAT, CDR2 FQNNGV. The DNA read from the CDR3 is TGTGCCAGCAGCTACGGACAGGGAGGAAACACC. Its translation: CASSYGQGGNT. The CDR3 in its entirety is CASSYGQGGNTIYF.

The sample holds many counts of this clone. With the read ending 3 residues before the CDR3 end, the germline J gene is used to fill in that end. V is TRBV27 and J is TRBJ2-3, with 10 bases that match TRBD2. The germline V gene has CDR1 MNHEY and CDR2 SMNVEV (reference sequence). V was pared by 5 bases and J by 3 bases, with 8 bases of the junction left unmatched. The CDR3 is 16 amino acids. The CDR3: CASSPSGSHGTDTQYF. The DNA read from the CDR3 is TGTGCCAGCAGTCCTAGCGGGAGCCATGGAACAGATACG.

In this sample, this clone turned up many times. Read sequence stops 3 residues before the CDR3 end, and the germline J gene provides the missing end. The rearrangement links TRBV6-1 to TRBJ1-6; 7 bases fit TRBD1. V trimming: 3 bases; J trimming: 7 bases; junction bases outside the gene matches: 6. CDR3 length equals 15 residues. CDR1 and CDR2 from the germline V gene are MNHNS and SASEGT. CDR3 in amino acids: CASSDRPGGNSPLHF. Partial CDR3 DNA: TGTGCCAGCAGTGACAGGCCAGGGGGGAATTCACCC.

Concerning this clone itself: The read ends 3 residues shy of where the CDR3 ends; the end is completed using the germline J gene. V and J are TRBV2 and TRBJ1-1; 7 bases are a match to TRBD1. J lost 0 bases, V lost 4 bases, and 5 bases had no gene match. Germline CDR1 SNHLY, CDR2 FYNNEI. The CDR3 has 15 residues. The CDR3 bases that were read are TGTGCCAGCAGTGCCGGGACAGTGGTGAACACTGAA. It codes for CASSAGTVVNTE. The whole CDR3 region reads CASSAGTVVNTEAFF.

This clone was observed many times. The CDR3 extends 3 residues past the end of the read, so its final part is completed from the germline J gene. The chain employs TRBV20-1 and TRBJ1-1, with a weak D call TRBD1 (5 bases). CDR3 length: 12 amino acids. With 6 bases removed from V and 1 base from J, the gap between germline ends came to 9 bases. Germline values: CDR1 DFQATT, CDR2 SNEGSKA (reference sequence). The DNA read from the CDR3 is TGCAGTGCCGGGGGACGGAACACTGAA. It translates to CSAGGRNTE. The whole CDR3 is CSAGGRNTEAFF.

This clone showed up just a few times. The CDR3 extends 3 residues past the end of the read, so its final part is completed from the germline J gene. The gene calls are TRBV2 and TRBJ1-5; D perhaps matches TRBD1 (5 bases). The V gene lost 7 bases and the J gene lost 4 bases, with 14 bases spanning the gap. The CDR3 totals 14 residues. Germline values: CDR1 SNHLY, CDR2 FYNNEI. The sequenced part of the CDR3 DNA is TGTGCCAGCACGGGGGGGGGAGTTAATCAGCCC. Translating it yields CASTGGGVNQP. The entire CDR3 sequence reads CASTGGGVNQPQHF.

This clone was seen many times. The read comes to an end 3 residues before the CDR3 does, leaving the germline J gene to fill in the end. The chain joins TRBV7-6 to TRBJ2-1, with 7 bases fitting TRBD2. The germline CDR1 and CDR2 sequences are SGHVS and FNYEAQ. The CDR3 runs to 16 residues. Trimming removed 2 bases from V and 4 bases from J; junction bases left unmatched: 8. CDR3 protein: CASSLTGRASYNEQFF. Partial CDR3 DNA: TGTGCCAGCAGCTTAACGGGGAGGGCCTCGTACAATGAG.

This clone was seen ten or more times. Coverage ceases 3 residues before the CDR3 finishes, and the germline J gene fills in the end. The gene calls are TRBV5-1 and TRBJ2-1, with 12 bases that match TRBD2. The CDR3 length is 16 residues. Germline trimming cut 4 bases from V and 4 bases from J; bases unmatched to any gene: 6. Germline V gene sequence: CDR1 SGHRS, CDR2 YFSETQ. The part of the CDR3 DNA that was read is TGCGCCAGCAGCCTACTAGCGGGGGGCAGATACAATGAG. This sequence encodes CASSLLAGGRYNE. The whole CDR3 sequence is CASSLLAGGRYNEQFF.

This clone occurred many times. Sequencing ends 3 residues short of the CDR3 end; the germline J gene provides the rest. The rearrangement uses TRBV20-1 and TRBJ2-7, with TRBD2 identical over 8 bases. Looked up from germline, CDR1 is DFQATT and CDR2 is SNEGSKA (reference sequence). The CDR3 length is 16 residues. The junction had 18 bases not matched to a gene; V was cut back by 8 bases and J by 3 bases. CDR3 region: CSMTTTGGAGVYEQYF. CDR3 DNA (partial): TGCAGTATGACCACTACGGGCGGAGCGGGGGTCTACGAG.